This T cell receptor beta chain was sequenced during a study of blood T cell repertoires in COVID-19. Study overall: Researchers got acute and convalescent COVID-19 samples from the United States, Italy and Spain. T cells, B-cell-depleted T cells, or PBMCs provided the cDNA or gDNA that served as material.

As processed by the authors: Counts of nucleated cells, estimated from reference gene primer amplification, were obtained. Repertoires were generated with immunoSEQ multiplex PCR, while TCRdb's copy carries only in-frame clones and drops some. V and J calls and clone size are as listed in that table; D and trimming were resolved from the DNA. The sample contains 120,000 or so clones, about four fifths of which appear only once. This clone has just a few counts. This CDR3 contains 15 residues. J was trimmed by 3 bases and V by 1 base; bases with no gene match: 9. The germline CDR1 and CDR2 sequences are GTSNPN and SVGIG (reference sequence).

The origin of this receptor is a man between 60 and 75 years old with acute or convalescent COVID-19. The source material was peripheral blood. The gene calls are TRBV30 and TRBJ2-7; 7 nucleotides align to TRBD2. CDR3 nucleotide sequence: TGTGCCTGGAGTGGGGTGGCGGGAGTTGTCTACGAGCAGTACTTC. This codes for CAWSGVAGVVYEQYF.